These 32 T cell receptor beta chains were all obtained from the same sample, sequenced in a study of cytomegalovirus exposure and HLA in healthy donors. A multiplex PCR was run with 60 Vbeta primers and 13 Jbeta primers. The table came from immunoSEQ multiplex PCR; TCRdb's copy has only in-frame clones and leaves some out. The sample table sets out under 250,000 clones. Material: PBMCs. These receptors came from a girl aged 2 to 10 in good health and CMV-seropositive.

The V call is TRBV5-1, the J call TRBJ2-2; 9 bases are shared with TRBD1. Germline assignment: CDR1 SGHRS and CDR2 YFSETQ. This CDR3 is built from 17 residues. The V gene end was trimmed by 2 bases and the J gene end by 1 base; junction bases not matched to a gene: 6. The DNA of the CDR3 is TGCGCCAGCAGCTTTATTCGGACAGGGGTGAACACCGGGGAGCTGTTTTTT. Protein sequence: CASSFIRTGVNTGELFF.

The rearrangement links TRBV5-1 to TRBJ2-7; 10 bases fit TRBD2. This CDR3 is 15 amino acids long. The V and J ends lost 0 bases and 5 bases, in that order; junction bases with no gene match: 5. The germline gives CDR1 SGHRS, CDR2 YFSETQ. The CDR3 reads CASSLGAGGPNEQYF. The CDR3 DNA sequence: TGCGCCAGCAGCTTGGGAGCGGGAGGGCCAAACGAGCAGTACTTC.

The rearrangement links TRBV7-9 to TRBJ2-3, with 9 bases identical to TRBD2. The junction had 5 bases not matched to a gene; V was cut back by 1 base and J by 3 bases. The V gene's germline CDR1 is SEHNR and CDR2 FQNEAQ (reference sequence). The CDR3 length is 16 residues. The chain's CDR3 is CASSLEGGRATDTQYF. CDR3 DNA sequence: TGTGCCAGCAGCTTAGAGGGCGGGAGGGCGACAGATACGCAGTATTTT.

The chain employs TRBV19 and TRBJ1-2, with no clear D. V was cut by 5 bases and J by 7 bases, with 11 bases left in between. In germline, CDR1 is LNHDA, CDR2 SQIVND (reference sequence). There are 12 residues in the CDR3. The DNA for the CDR3 is TGTGCCAGTAGTCTGATAGGGAGTGGCTACACCTTC. The encoded protein is CASSLIGSGYTF.

The chain is built from TRBV5-6 and TRBJ2-1; TRBD2 is a possible D gene (6 bases). CDR1 and CDR2 from the germline V gene are SGHDT and YYEEEE. V gave up 4 bases and J gave up 4 bases, with 12 bases separating them. The CDR3 runs 14 residues. CDR3 sequence: CASSEGLMYNEQFF. The CDR3 nucleotides read TGTGCCAGCAGCGAAGGACTAATGTACAATGAGCAGTTCTTC.

DNA for the CDR3: TGTGCCAGCAGTGTCCTTATGGAAGGCGGGTTCTATGGCTACACCTTC. This codes for CASSVLMEGGFYGYTF. This sequence joins TRBV28 and TRBJ1-2; no clear D. The CDR3 covers 16 residues. Germline values: CDR1 MDHEN, CDR2 SYDVKM. The ends were cut back, 5 bases at V and 4 bases at J, with 20 bases in the middle.

The chain joins TRBV12-5 to TRBJ2-5, with D maybe TRBD2 (6 bases). The CDR3 consists of 15 residues. The V gene lost 1 base and the J gene lost 5 bases, with 14 bases spanning the gap. CDR1 LGHNT and CDR2 FRNRAP come from the germline V gene. The CDR3 region is CASGLGRAEGETQYF. In DNA form, the CDR3 reads TGTGCTAGTGGTTTGGGGAGGGCCGAGGGGGAGACCCAGTACTTC. Complete variable domain (other parts from reference TRBV12-5 and TRBJ2-5): DARVTQTPRHKVTEMGQEVTMRCQPILGHNTVFWYRQTMMQGLELLAYFRNRAPLDDSGMPKDRFSAEMPDATLATLKIQPSEPRDSAVYFCASGLGRAEGETQYFGPGTRLLVL.

The chain uses TRBV27 and TRBJ2-7; 8 bases fit TRBD1. The V gene's germline CDR1 is MNHEY and CDR2 SMNVEV (reference sequence). This CDR3 has 13 amino acids. Trimming cost V 8 bases and J 1 base; bases outside gene matches: 4. CDR3 residues: CASGQGTSYEQYF. For the CDR3, the DNA is TGTGCCAGCGGACAGGGTACTTCCTACGAGCAGTACTTC.

The chain joins TRBV5-4 to TRBJ2-3, with 9 bases matching TRBD1. The length of the CDR3 is 16 residues. CDR1 is SGHNT, CDR2 YYREEE, per germline (reference sequence). V lost 4 bases to trimming and J lost 6 bases; unmatched junction nucleotides: 12. DNA for the CDR3: TGTGCCAGCAGCGATCCCGGGACAGGGATTGATGATACGCAGTATTTT. Protein: CASSDPGTGIDDTQYF.

This chain connects TRBV18 to TRBJ1-1; 8 bases line up with TRBD1. The germline V gene encodes CDR1 KGHSH and CDR2 LQKENI. This CDR3 contains 15 residues. V dropped 3 bases and J dropped 1; count of bases not matched to a gene: 4. The CDR3 nucleotides read TGTGCCAGCTCACCCCGGACAGGGCAGAACACTGAAGCTTTCTTT. It translates to CASSPRTGQNTEAFF.

The chain is built from TRBV28 and TRBJ2-2; 7 bases fit TRBD2. After removal of 8 bases from V and 4 bases from J, the junction contained 7 bases not matched to a gene. CDR3 size: 14 residues. Germline loops: CDR1 MDHEN, CDR2 SYDVKM. The CDR3 nucleotides are TGTGCCAGCTCTGGGACTACAAGCACCGGGGAGCTGTTTTTT. This codes for CASSGTTSTGELFF. The full variable domain, completed using reference TRBV28 and TRBJ2-2, is DVKVTQSSRYLVKRTGEKVFLECVQDMDHENMFWYRQDPGLGLRLIYFSYDVKMKEKGDIPEGYSVSREKKERFSLILESASTNQTSMYLCASSGTTSTGELFFGEGSRLTVL.

This chain joins TRBV2 and TRBJ1-1; D gene uncertain. Trimming took off 7 bases at V and 1 base at J, with 16 bases between the two ends. CDR1 is SNHLY and CDR2 is FYNNEI in the germline V gene. The CDR3 extends over 15 amino acids. DNA of the CDR3: TGTGCCAGCACCTCCGAGGTAGGCCGGAACACTGAAGCTTTCTTT. Its translation: CASTSEVGRNTEAFF.

This chain links TRBV5-1 with TRBJ1-5, with D uncertain. Germline CDR1 SGHRS, CDR2 YFSETQ. This CDR3 region has 13 residues. The V end was cut by 0 bases, the J end by 3 bases, with 4 bases between. CDR3 in DNA: TGCGCCAGCAGCTTGGAACACAATCAGCCCCAGCATTTT. This encodes CASSLEHNQPQHF.

The J gene is TRBJ1-5, the V gene TRBV28, with 9 bases fitting TRBD1. Germline trimming cut 5 bases from V and 5 bases from J; bases unmatched to any gene: 4. The CDR3 is made up of 14 amino acids. Per germline, CDR1 MDHEN and CDR2 SYDVKM. Here the CDR3 reads CASSPGTGHQPQHF. CDR3 DNA sequence: TGTGCCAGCAGTCCAGGGACAGGGCATCAGCCCCAGCATTTT.

The chain is built from TRBV7-2 and TRBJ2-5, with 8 bases that match TRBD2. The V gene's germline CDR1 is SGHTA and CDR2 FQGNSA. There are 14 residues in the CDR3. V lost 5 bases and J lost 1; bases outside the gene matches: 3. The CDR3 is CASSLLAAQETQYF. CDR3 nucleotides: TGTGCCAGCAGCCTACTAGCGGCCCAAGAGACCCAGTACTTC.

The V and J genes are TRBV5-6 and TRBJ2-7; tentative D call: TRBD2 (5 bases). Trimming pared 0 bases from V and 7 bases from J, leaving 8 bases between. The CDR3 is 12 amino acids. Germline V gives CDR1 SGHDT, CDR2 YYEEEE. The CDR3 nucleotides read TGTGCCAGCAGCTTGGGCACGGGAGAGCAGTACTTC. Its translation: CASSLGTGEQYF.

This rearrangement joins TRBV7-3 to TRBJ2-7; 10 nucleotides line up with TRBD1. The CDR3 is made up of 15 amino acids. V shed 5 bases and J 1 base; nucleotides not matched to a gene: 5. Germline V gene lookup returns CDR1 SGHTA and CDR2 FQGTGA. In nucleotides, the CDR3 is TGTGCCAGCAGCCTCGGGACAGGGGTTTCCTACGAGCAGTACTTC. This encodes CASSLGTGVSYEQYF.

The rearrangement joins TRBV7-2 to TRBJ2-7, with 9 bases aligning to TRBD1. J was trimmed by 4 bases and V by 5 bases; bases with no gene match: 3. The length of the CDR3 is 13 residues. Per the germline V gene, CDR1 is SGHTA and CDR2 is FQGNSA. Here the CDR3 DNA reads TGTGCCAGCAGCAGCGGGACAGGGTACGAGCAGTACTTC. This sequence encodes CASSSGTGYEQYF.

The chain couples TRBV9 to TRBJ2-7; a weak D match, TRBD2 (6 bases). Germline V gene lookup returns CDR1 SGDLS and CDR2 YYNGEE. V was cut by 0 bases and J by 5 bases, with 12 bases left in between. This CDR3 region has 14 residues. The CDR3 DNA sequence: TGTGCCAGCAGCGTAGCACCGGGAGTGGACGAGCAGTACTTC. It translates to CASSVAPGVDEQYF.

V and J are TRBV6-5 and TRBJ1-1; D is ambiguous. The CDR3 covers 15 residues. Germline assignment: CDR1 MNHEY and CDR2 SVGAGI. Trimming shortened V by 8 bases and J by 0 bases, and 16 bases separated the two germline ends. CDR3 DNA sequence: TGTGCCAGCTTACCTCTGACAAGGTTGAACACTGAAGCTTTCTTT. Residues: CASLPLTRLNTEAFF.

The rearrangement uses TRBV19 and TRBJ1-5; D gene uncertain. The germline V and J ends were trimmed by 4 bases and 1 base, with 5 bases remaining between them. Per germline, CDR1 LNHDA and CDR2 SQIVND (reference sequence). The CDR3 length is 13 residues. The CDR3 is CASSSRSNQPQHF. The CDR3 DNA reads TGTGCCAGTAGTAGCAGGAGCAATCAGCCCCAGCATTTT.

Here the CDR3 reads CASSYSGSYEQYF. As DNA, the CDR3 is TGTGCCAGCAGTTATTCCGGGTCCTACGAGCAGTACTTC. This chain uses TRBV6-5 with TRBJ2-7; D is unresolved. This CDR3 region has 13 residues. Trimming left V 3 bases short and J 1 base short, with 7 bases between. Germline loops: CDR1 MNHEY, CDR2 SVGAGI.

This chain links TRBV27 with TRBJ1-1; maybe TRBD1 (5 bases). V lost 1 base to trimming and J lost 4 bases, with 13 bases between them. Germline values: CDR1 MNHEY, CDR2 SMNVEV (reference sequence). The CDR3 is made up of 15 amino acids. CDR3 sequence: CASSLYGGGVTEAFF. The CDR3 nucleotides are TGTGCCAGCAGTTTATATGGGGGAGGGGTCACTGAAGCTTTCTTT.

The genes are TRBV19 and TRBJ1-2; D is undetermined. Germline CDR1 reads LNHDA; CDR2 reads SQIVND (reference sequence). With 7 bases removed from V and 5 bases from J, the gap between germline ends came to 14 bases. The CDR3 runs to 13 residues. This CDR3 is CASNPPESYGYTF. CDR3 coding DNA: TGTGCCAGTAACCCTCCTGAGAGTTATGGCTACACCTTC.

The rearrangement uses TRBV19 and TRBJ1-2; 8 bases are a match to TRBD1. V shed 4 bases, J shed 0 bases, and the junction held 4 bases outside the gene matches. The CDR3 covers 15 residues. CDR1 is LNHDA and CDR2 is SQIVND in the germline V gene (reference sequence). The CDR3 DNA reads TGTGCCAGTAGTACCTCGACAGGGGCTAACTATGGCTACACCTTC. Encoded protein: CASSTSTGANYGYTF.

This chain connects TRBV14 to TRBJ2-7, with TRBD2 identical over 7 bases. The CDR3 has 15 residues. The germline CDR1 and CDR2 sequences are SGHDN and FVKESK. V lost 1 base to trimming and J lost 3 bases; unmatched junction nucleotides: 6. CDR3 amino acids: CASSQVGREFYEQYF. DNA of the CDR3: TGTGCCAGCAGCCAAGTCGGGCGGGAGTTCTACGAGCAGTACTTC.

The DNA for the CDR3 is TGTGCCAGCTCACCCCCTCTAGCGGGAGGGCCCGGGGAGCTGTTTTTT. It yields the protein CASSPPLAGGPGELFF. The rearrangement uses TRBV18 and TRBJ2-2, with 12 bases fitting TRBD2. The junction had 5 bases not matched to a gene; V was cut back by 3 bases and J by 6 bases. The CDR3 is 16 amino acids. The germline CDR1 and CDR2 sequences are KGHSH and LQKENI.

The chain uses TRBV7-2 and TRBJ2-2; 8 bases fit TRBD1. CDR1 is SGHTA, CDR2 FQGNSA, per germline. The CDR3 runs to 14 residues. J was trimmed by 4 bases and V by 6 bases; bases with no gene match: 4. The CDR3 DNA follows: TGTGCCAGCAGTCGAGACAGGGGCACCGGGGAGCTGTTTTTT. Amino acids: CASSRDRGTGELFF.

The chain is built from TRBV30 and TRBJ1-1, with TRBD1 matching over 7 bases. CDR1 is GTSNPN and CDR2 is SVGIG in the germline V gene (reference sequence). This CDR3 is 13 amino acids long. V dropped 2 bases and J dropped 4; count of bases not matched to a gene: 4. The CDR3 coding sequence is TGTGCCTGGAGTTACAGGGGTGGCACTGAAGCTTTCTTT. As protein: CAWSYRGGTEAFF. The full variable domain, rest sourced from reference TRBV30 and TRBJ1-1, is SQTIHQWPATLVQPVGSPLSLECTVEGTSNPNLYWYRQAAGRGLQLLFYSVGIGQISSEVPQNLSASRPQDRQFILSSKKLLLSDSGFYLCAWSYRGGTEAFFGQGTRLTVV.

This chain connects TRBV6-5 to TRBJ2-7; D is possibly TRBD1 (6 bases). Trimming cost V 8 bases and J 3 bases, with 20 bases left between them. Germline V gene data show CDR1 as MNHEY and CDR2 as SVGAGI. The CDR3 loop spans 15 amino acids. The CDR3 nucleotides are TGTGCCAGCGACCCGAACTTGAAGGGGGTCTACGAGCAGTACTTC. As protein: CASDPNLKGVYEQYF.

The chain is built from TRBV28 and TRBJ1-1; 10 nucleotides match TRBD1. This CDR3 has 13 residues. The ends lost 6 bases at V and 3 bases at J; junction bases unmatched: 1. Germline V gene lookup returns CDR1 MDHEN and CDR2 SYDVKM. CDR3 residues: CASRGQGYTEAFF. The CDR3 DNA reads TGTGCCAGCAGGGGACAGGGGTACACTGAAGCTTTCTTT.

The genes are TRBV7-2 and TRBJ1-2; TRBD1 matches at 8 bases. From germline, CDR1 is SGHTA and CDR2 FQGNSA. With V trimmed by 4 bases and J by 5 bases, 3 bases remained unmatched. The CDR3 length is 13 residues. CDR3 nucleotide sequence: TGTGCCAGCAGCTCCGGACAGGGATATGGCTACACCTTC. It yields the protein CASSSGQGYGYTF.